Shown below are 9 T cell receptor beta chains from a single sample sequenced in a study of cytomegalovirus exposure and HLA in healthy donors. Primers: 60 Vbeta forward and 13 Jbeta reverse. The data were produced by immunoSEQ multiplex PCR, yet TCRdb's version contains in-frame clones alone and is incomplete. Counted here are about 160,000 clones, roughly 78% occurring once; the ten biggest clones make up roughly 7.1%. Source material: PBMCs. These receptor sequences come from a man aged 35 to 55 in good health and CMV-seropositive.

The chain recombines TRBV27 with TRBJ1-5, with no clear D. V lost 4 bases and J lost 7, with 11 bases in between. Germline CDR1 is MNHEY and CDR2 is SMNVEV (reference sequence). This CDR3 spans 13 amino acids. CDR3 nucleotides: TGTGCCAGCAGTTACGGAGGGAACCAGCCCCAGCATTTT. Residues: CASSYGGNQPQHF.

The chain uses TRBV6-1 and TRBJ2-5; weak D call: TRBD2 (5 bases). Germline CDR1 reads MNHNS; CDR2 reads SASEGT. V shed 5 bases and J shed 2 bases, with 15 bases lying between them. This CDR3 has 15 residues. CDR3 bases: TGTGCCAGCAGTCAAAGGGAGCAGTCGCAAGAGACCCAGTACTTC. Translating gives CASSQREQSQETQYF.

The CDR3 reads CASSQETGGTEAFF. In nucleotides, the CDR3 is TGTGCCAGCAGTCAGGAAACAGGGGGCACTGAAGCTTTCTTT. V usage is TRBV6-6 and J usage is TRBJ1-1; TRBD1 matches at 8 bases. Trimming at V came to 5 bases and at J to 4 bases, leaving 6 bases not matched to a gene. There are 14 residues in the CDR3. The germline V gene has CDR1 MNHNY and CDR2 SVGAGI (reference sequence).

V gene TRBV21-1 combines with J gene TRBJ2-3; the table's D gene call, TRBD2, was not cross checked with the DNA. TRBV21-1 is annotated as a pseudogene. The CDR3 runs to 19 residues. The CDR3 loop is CASSKFVWGGLVLTDTQYF. For the CDR3, the DNA is TGTGCCAGCAGCAAATTTGTTTGGGGGGGGTTGGTATTAACAGATACGCAGTATTTT.

This CDR3 reads CASSLGRRGEQYF. CDR3 nucleotide sequence: TGTGCCAGCAGCTTGGGGAGGAGAGGCGAGCAGTACTTC. The chain carries TRBV13 and TRBJ2-7; a weak D match, TRBD2 (6 bases). The CDR3 is made up of 13 amino acids. CDR1 PRHDT and CDR2 FYEKMQ come from the germline V gene (reference sequence). V dropped 3 bases and J dropped 6 bases, with 12 bases sitting between them.

This chain links TRBV6-5 with TRBJ1-1; D unresolved. Deletions cut 6 bases from V and 10 bases from J, with 15 bases between. In germline, CDR1 is MNHEY, CDR2 SVGAGI. The CDR3 contains 12 residues. The CDR3 here is CASSDQWRGAFF. DNA of the CDR3: TGTGCCAGCAGCGATCAATGGCGAGGAGCTTTCTTT.

This clone was observed a handful of times. The V call is TRBV7-6, the J call TRBJ1-3; no firm D call. The CDR3 has 16 amino acids. Trimming pared 0 bases from V and 0 bases from J, leaving 9 bases between. Germline V gene data show CDR1 as SGHVS and CDR2 as FNYEAQ. CDR3 sequence (DNA): TGTGCCAGCAGCTTAGCGGGCCCTCGCTCTGGAAACACCATATATTTT. This gives the protein CASSLAGPRSGNTIYF. Full variable domain (missing parts from reference TRBV7-6 and TRBJ1-3): GAGVSQSPRYKVTKRGQDVALRCDPISGHVSLYWYRQALGQGPEFLTYFNYEAQQDKSGLPNDRFSAERPEGSISTLTIQRTEQRDSAMYRCASSLAGPRSGNTIYFGEGSWLTVV.

The V and J genes are TRBV11-2 and TRBJ2-2, with 8 bases identical to TRBD1. Germline assignment: CDR1 SGHAT and CDR2 FQNNGV. V was pared by 10 bases and J by 2 bases, with 12 bases of the junction left unmatched. CDR3 length: 16 amino acids. The CDR3 DNA sequence: TGTGCCACTGGGGGCAGGGGGCTTGGTAACACCGGGGAGCTGTTTTTT. Residues: CATGGRGLGNTGELFF.

The rearrangement links TRBV14 to TRBJ2-7; 10 bases map to TRBD1. J lost 3 bases, V lost 4 bases, and 9 bases had no gene match. The germline CDR1 and CDR2 sequences are SGHDN and FVKESK. The CDR3 runs to 16 residues. The CDR3 DNA follows: TGTGCCAGCAGCCTCGCACTGAGGACAGGGGGCTACGAGCAGTACTTC. It yields the protein CASSLALRTGGYEQYF.